The clone carrying this T cell receptor beta chain was seen ten or more times. This sample was included in a study of T-cell memory formation after mild COVID-19. Researchers used 5'RACE with constant-segment primers to make TCR alpha and TCR beta cDNA libraries that carry sample barcodes and UMIs. TCRdb fed the 5' RACE reads into MiXCR, producing one record per CDR3 protein. The repertoire holds tens of thousands of distinct CDR3 sequences, with 12% as singletons. The sequence was collected from a man between 18 and 29 years old who had mild COVID-19 (a few samples of this study predate the infection). Cell type and time point are not known. The source material was PBMCs or a T cell subset sorted from them (not recorded which).

The CDR3 protein is CASSLVAGGHNEQFF. The CDR3 DNA sequence: TGCGCCAGCAGCTTGGTCGCGGGGGGTCACAATGAGCAGTTCTTC. The gene calls are TRBV5-1 and TRBJ2-1; TRBD2 matches at 8 bases. Germline assignment: CDR1 SGHRS and CDR2 YFSETQ. Trimming removed 0 bases from V and 5 bases from J; junction bases left unmatched: 4. The CDR3 sequence is 15 residues long.